Following are 20 T cell receptor beta chains from one sample sequenced in a study of PD-L1 blockade in urothelial cancer. Time point of the sample: pretreatment peripheral blood. Only in-frame clones appear in the TCRdb table, and some are missing; sequencing was by immunoSEQ multiplex PCR. The profile shows 55,000 to 85,000 clones, 84% of them singletons. Source: PBMCs, taken around atezolizumab (anti-PD-L1) treatment. Source of these receptors: a woman between 70 and 85 years old with urothelial cancer.

The rearrangement joins TRBV5-1 to TRBJ2-7; 8 bases map to TRBD1. The CDR3 is 14 amino acids. Germline-derived CDR1 and CDR2 are SGHRS and YFSETQ. The V and J ends lost 1 base and 4 bases, in that order; junction bases with no gene match: 4. The chain's CDR3 is CASSLIGQGYEQYF. In nucleotides, the CDR3 is TGCGCCAGCAGCTTGATTGGACAGGGATACGAGCAGTACTTC.

This sequence joins TRBV19 and TRBJ2-7; 11 bases are shared with TRBD2. V lost 2 bases and J lost 2; bases outside the gene matches: 8. Germline loops: CDR1 LNHDA, CDR2 SQIVND (reference sequence). The CDR3 covers 17 residues. The CDR3 loop reads CASSIKVAGGPPYEQYF. CDR3 bases: TGTGCCAGTAGTATAAAGGTAGCGGGAGGGCCCCCCTACGAGCAGTACTTC.

The J gene is TRBJ1-1, the V gene TRBV11-3, with D possibly being TRBD1 (5 bases). Germline lookup yields CDR1 SGHNT and CDR2 YENEEA. Between the trimmed V and J ends, which lost 0 bases and 5 bases, there was a span of 7 bases. CDR3 length: 13 residues. The CDR3 region is CASSLEPGTEAFF. As DNA, the CDR3 is TGTGCCAGCAGCTTAGAACCAGGGACTGAAGCTTTCTTT.

This clone was picked up one time. This rearrangement joins TRBV15 to TRBJ2-7; D gene unclear. Germline lookup yields CDR1 LNHNV and CDR2 YYDKDF (reference sequence). The CDR3 length is 14 residues. V gave up 0 bases and J gave up 3 bases, with 9 bases separating them. In DNA form, the CDR3 reads TGTGCCACCAGCAGAGATTTAGATGGCTACGAGCAGTACTTC. It is translated as CATSRDLDGYEQYF.

The CDR3 DNA is TGTGCCAGCAGCCAAGACCTAGCGGGAGTGAATGAGCAGTTCTTC. Residues: CASSQDLAGVNEQFF. The rearrangement uses TRBV14 and TRBJ2-1; 10 bases agree with TRBD2. Germline V gives CDR1 SGHDN, CDR2 FVKESK. J was trimmed by 7 bases and V by 0 bases; bases with no gene match: 3. The CDR3 spans 15 residues.

The chain joins TRBV2 to TRBJ2-6; D possibly corresponds to TRBD1 (5 bases). V was trimmed by 7 bases and J by 0 bases, leaving 7 bases between them. Germline CDR1 and CDR2: SNHLY and FYNNEI. CDR3 length equals 14 residues. The CDR3 DNA sequence: TGTGCCAGCAACAGGATCTCTGGGGCCAACGTCCTGACTTTC. This gives the protein CASNRISGANVLTF. Using reference TRBV2 and TRBJ2-6 for the parts outside the CDR3, the full variable domain is EPEVTQTPSHQVTQMGQEVILRCVPISNHLYFYWYRQILGQKVEFLVSFYNNEISEKSEIFDDQFSVERPDGSNFTLKIRSTKLEDSAMYFCASNRISGANVLTFGAGSRLTVL.

The chain recombines TRBV7-9 with TRBJ1-2; D is unresolved. CDR1 and CDR2 from the germline V gene are SEHNR and FQNEAQ (reference sequence). The CDR3 is 13 amino acids. V gave up 1 base and J gave up 7 bases, with 10 bases separating them. The CDR3 bases are TGTGCCAGCAGCTTAGGAACAGCGGGTGGCTACACCTTC. Translation: CASSLGTAGGYTF.

CDR3 in DNA: TGTGCCACCTCCGGAGGTCCAGGGGACACCATATATTTT. Protein sequence: CATSGGPGDTIYF. This rearrangement joins TRBV15 to TRBJ1-3, with D possibly matching TRBD1 (6 bases). V was pared by 8 bases and J by 8 bases, with 16 bases between. This CDR3 has 13 residues. Looked up from germline, CDR1 is LNHNV and CDR2 is YYDKDF (reference sequence). Full variable domain (missing parts from reference TRBV15 and TRBJ1-3): DAMVIQNPRYQVTQFGKPVTLSCSQTLNHNVMYWYQQKSSQAPKLLFHYYDKDFNNEADTPDNFQSRRPNTSFCFLDIRSPGLGDTAMYLCATSGGPGDTIYFGEGSWLTVV.

This chain connects TRBV21-1 to TRBJ2-7; TRBD2, the table's D call, was not compared with the DNA. TRBV21-1 is a pseudogene. The CDR3 is made up of 12 amino acids. Written as DNA, the CDR3 is TGTGCCAGCGGGGGGGGTTCGTTCGAGCAGTACTTC. Translation: CASGGGSFEQYF.

The rearrangement uses TRBV27 and TRBJ1-2; perhaps TRBD1 as D (6 bases). This CDR3 has 15 amino acids. Trimming cost V 4 bases and J 7 bases, with 19 bases left between them. The V gene's germline CDR1 is MNHEY and CDR2 SMNVEV (reference sequence). CDR3 protein: CASSYVGAGVLGYTF. CDR3 nucleotide sequence: TGTGCCAGCAGTTATGTGGGGGCGGGGGTGCTTGGCTACACCTTC.

The chain employs TRBV28 and TRBJ1-2; TRBD1 matches at 7 bases. The CDR3 runs 13 residues. V shed 10 bases and J 8 bases; nucleotides not matched to a gene: 13. CDR1 is MDHEN, CDR2 SYDVKM, per germline. The CDR3 here is CATHGDSPLGYTF. The CDR3 nucleotides are TGTGCCACTCACGGGGACAGCCCCCTCGGCTACACCTTC.

The chain joins TRBV6-5 to TRBJ1-1; D unresolved. There are 13 residues in the CDR3. Trimming took off 8 bases at V and 0 bases at J, with 10 bases between the two ends. CDR1 and CDR2 (germline): MNHEY, SVGAGI. CDR3 amino acids: CASLASVNTEAFF. CDR3 nucleotide sequence: TGTGCCAGCCTAGCTTCAGTGAACACTGAAGCTTTCTTT.

The chain employs TRBV7-9 and TRBJ2-1; TRBD1 agrees at 9 bases. CDR1 is SEHNR, CDR2 FQNEAQ, per germline (reference sequence). The CDR3 runs to 14 residues. The ends lost 10 bases at V and 7 bases at J; junction bases unmatched: 11. CDR3 nucleotide sequence: TGTGCCATGCCTGCCGGACAGGGGTCGAATGAGCAGTTCTTC. Encoded protein: CAMPAGQGSNEQFF.

J is TRBJ2-2 and V is TRBV4-3, with D tentatively TRBD2 (5 bases). Per germline, CDR1 LGHNA and CDR2 YSLEER. This CDR3 region has 13 residues. V lost 1 base, J lost 6 bases, and 6 bases lay in between. The CDR3 spells CASSQVEAGELFF. CDR3 sequence (DNA): TGCGCCAGCAGCCAAGTGGAGGCCGGGGAGCTGTTTTTT.

V is TRBV10-3 and J is TRBJ2-7, with 10 bases matching TRBD1. V lost 6 bases, J lost 5 bases, and 7 bases stayed unmatched. The CDR3 contains 14 residues. CDR1 and CDR2 (germline): ENHRY, SYGVKD. The CDR3 nucleotides read TGTGCCATCAGGGGGACAGGGGATGGGAACGAGCAGTACTTC. Its protein is CAIRGTGDGNEQYF.

This sequence joins TRBV5-5 and TRBJ1-1, with 11 positions matching TRBD1. The CDR3 is 14 amino acids. CDR1 is SGHKS and CDR2 is YYEKEE in the germline V gene (reference sequence). V was pared by 6 bases and J by 4 bases, with 5 bases of the junction left unmatched. As DNA, the CDR3 is TGTGCCAGCACCCGGGACAGGGGGGTCACTGAAGCTTTCTTT. It encodes CASTRDRGVTEAFF.

This clone was seen a single time. This chain links TRBV13 with TRBJ2-7, with D possibly TRBD1 on 6 matching bases. Germline V gene data show CDR1 as PRHDT and CDR2 as FYEKMQ (reference sequence). The CDR3 runs 16 residues. With 1 base removed from V and 0 bases from J, the gap between germline ends came to 13 bases. In DNA, the CDR3 is TGTGCCAGCAGCTTAGCACAGGGCCCCAGCTCCTACGAGCAGTACTTC. Translating gives CASSLAQGPSSYEQYF.

This rearrangement joins TRBV28 to TRBJ2-1, with 11 nucleotides matching TRBD2. The CDR3 contains 15 residues. Germline V gene sequence: CDR1 MDHEN, CDR2 SYDVKM. Trimming cost V 6 bases and J 7 bases; bases outside gene matches: 8. CDR3 amino acids: CASRKTSGRINEQFF. The CDR3 nucleotides read TGTGCCAGCAGGAAAACTAGCGGGAGAATAAATGAGCAGTTCTTC. Filled out from reference TRBV28 and TRBJ2-1, the complete variable domain reads DVKVTQSSRYLVKRTGEKVFLECVQDMDHENMFWYRQDPGLGLRLIYFSYDVKMKEKGDIPEGYSVSREKKERFSLILESASTNQTSMYLCASRKTSGRINEQFFGPGTRLTVL.

This chain links TRBV28 with TRBJ1-2; D may be TRBD1 (6 bases). Trimming cost V 7 bases and J 2 bases, with 14 bases left between them. The CDR3 contains 14 residues. The germline gives CDR1 MDHEN, CDR2 SYDVKM. Here the CDR3 DNA reads TGTGCCAGCACTCCAGGGGTTCTAAACTATGGCTACACCTTC. Its translation: CASTPGVLNYGYTF.

The chain links TRBV5-1 to TRBJ2-2; TRBD1 matches 10 bases. V lost 7 bases, J lost 5 bases, and 8 bases stayed unmatched. The CDR3 totals 15 residues. The germline CDR1 and CDR2 sequences are SGHRS and YFSETQ. CDR3 in amino acids: CASHARTGGTGELFF. The CDR3 coding sequence is TGCGCCAGCCACGCCCGGACAGGGGGAACCGGGGAGCTGTTTTTT. Variable domain in full (rest from reference TRBV5-1 and TRBJ2-2): KAGVTQTPRYLIKTRGQQVTLSCSPISGHRSVSWYQQTPGQGLQFLFEYFSETQRNKGNFPGRFSGRQFSNSRSEMNVSTLELGDSALYLCASHARTGGTGELFFGEGSRLTVL.